Listed here are 14 T cell receptor beta chains from one sample, sequenced in a study of T-cell reconstitution after alpha-beta-depleted transplantation in children. Molecular barcoding with unique molecular identifiers was used for the TCRbeta library. MiXCR, applied by TCRdb to the PCR reads, yields one record per CDR3 protein. The data contain more than 200,000 distinct CDR3 sequences, under 30% of them singletons. The sequencing here drew on PBMCs, taken before TCRalphabeta/CD19-depleted stem cell transplant. The receptors were sampled from a girl between 2 and 10 years old with Fanconi anemia, due to receive a stem cell transplant.

This clonotype has ten or more counts. This rearrangement joins TRBV10-3 to TRBJ2-7; 12 bases align to TRBD2. The CDR3 spans 16 residues. Germline values: CDR1 ENHRY, CDR2 SYGVKD. Unmatched junction bases numbered 12, after V lost 7 bases and J lost 5 bases. In DNA form, the CDR3 reads TGTGCCATCAAAGGACTAGCGGGATCGCCGTGGGACGAGCAGTACTTC. It specifies CAIKGLAGSPWDEQYF.

This clonotype was seen at least ten times. V is TRBV20-1 and J is TRBJ2-7; 7 bases agree with TRBD2. Germline V CDR1 and CDR2: DFQATT, SNEGSKA (reference sequence). Germline trimming cut 6 bases from V and 3 bases from J; bases unmatched to any gene: 5. CDR3 length: 12 residues. CDR3 coding DNA: TGCAGTGCCTCCACGGGGGGCTACGAGCAGTACTTC. The encoded protein is CSASTGGYEQYF.

The chain has TRBV7-3 and TRBJ2-1; D is possibly TRBD1 or TRBD2 (6 bases each). This CDR3 is 15 amino acids long. With 8 bases removed from V and 0 bases from J, the gap between germline ends came to 14 bases. The V gene's germline CDR1 is SGHTA and CDR2 FQGTGA. CDR3: CASAIGGRSYNEQFF. The DNA of the CDR3 is TGTGCCAGCGCAATAGGGGGGCGCTCCTACAATGAGCAGTTCTTC.

The J gene is TRBJ2-7, the V gene TRBV20-1; 9 bases map to TRBD1. CDR3 length equals 15 residues. Per germline, CDR1 DFQATT and CDR2 SNEGSKA (reference sequence). Trimming cost V 1 base and J 3 bases; bases outside gene matches: 7. Written as DNA, the CDR3 is TGCAGTGCTAGAGCCTACGGGACAGGGAACTACGAGCAGTACTTC. Amino acids: CSARAYGTGNYEQYF.

CDR3 protein: CSVGQGVNYGYTF. The CDR3 DNA reads as TGCAGCGTTGGGCAGGGAGTTAACTATGGCTACACCTTC. The chain uses TRBV29-1 and TRBJ1-2; possible D gene TRBD1, 5 bases. Germline V gene sequence: CDR1 SQVTM, CDR2 ANQGSEA. The CDR3 extends over 13 amino acids. V lost 4 bases and J 1 base, leaving 10 bases between the germline ends.

This clonotype showed up many times. The chain has TRBV6-5 and TRBJ2-5, with 8 nucleotides matching TRBD2. Germline CDR1 is MNHEY and CDR2 is SVGAGI. V lost 0 bases and J lost 4; bases outside the gene matches: 4. The CDR3 runs to 15 residues. The CDR3 DNA reads TGTGCCAGCAGTTACTCTGGGACTAGTACAGAGACCCAGTACTTC. Translation: CASSYSGTSTETQYF.

This clonotype was counted a few times. The V and J genes are TRBV7-6 and TRBJ2-1; TRBD2 aligns across 13 bases. The germline gives CDR1 SGHVS, CDR2 FNYEAQ. With 4 bases clipped from V and 4 bases from J, the junction kept 7 bases outside the gene matches. The CDR3 runs to 17 residues. The CDR3 DNA sequence: TGTGCCAGCAGCTCCGGGGGACTAGCGGGAAAATACAATGAGCAGTTCTTC. It specifies CASSSGGLAGKYNEQFF.

This clonotype has only a few counts. V and J are TRBV5-1 and TRBJ2-1, with 8 bases lining up with TRBD2. The J segment lost 2 bases and the V segment lost 2 bases, leaving 6 bases of the junction unmatched. The CDR3 covers 16 residues. Germline values: CDR1 SGHRS, CDR2 YFSETQ. The CDR3 DNA is TGCGCCAGCAGCTTACCATTAGCGGGGCCCTACAATGAGCAGTTCTTC. Its protein product is CASSLPLAGPYNEQFF.

The sample holds many counts of this clonotype. The chain has TRBV20-1 and TRBJ1-1; no firm D call. The CDR3 runs 12 residues. In germline, CDR1 is DFQATT, CDR2 SNEGSKA (reference sequence). V lost 2 bases and J lost 3, with 7 bases in between. The CDR3 sequence: CSARTRDTEAFF. CDR3 DNA: TGCAGTGCTAGAACAAGGGACACTGAAGCTTTCTTT.

This clonotype appeared many times. V gene TRBV29-1 combines with J gene TRBJ2-3, with 8 bases identical to TRBD1. V lost 7 bases to trimming and J lost 2 bases; unmatched junction nucleotides: 5. The CDR3 has 13 residues. Germline CDR1 SQVTM, CDR2 ANQGSEA. This CDR3 is CSARDRITDTQYF. DNA for the CDR3: TGCAGCGCGAGGGACAGGATCACAGATACGCAGTATTTT.

This clonotype was counted at least ten times. This chain uses TRBV2 with TRBJ1-2; no definite D call. V lost 2 bases and J lost 5, with 6 bases in between. This CDR3 is 12 amino acids long. Germline V lookup: CDR1 SNHLY, CDR2 FYNNEI. The CDR3, as DNA: TGTGCCAGCAGTGAAACAAATTATGGCTACACCTTC. Its protein is CASSETNYGYTF. Filled out from reference TRBV2 and TRBJ1-2, the complete variable domain reads EPEVTQTPSHQVTQMGQEVILRCVPISNHLYFYWYRQILGQKVEFLVSFYNNEISEKSEIFDDQFSVERPDGSNFTLKIRSTKLEDSAMYFCASSETNYGYTFGSGTRLTVV.

The chain joins TRBV5-1 to TRBJ2-7; D unclear. V lost 5 bases, J lost 3 bases, and 12 bases lay in between. Germline values: CDR1 SGHRS, CDR2 YFSETQ. The CDR3 is made up of 13 amino acids. In DNA, the CDR3 is TGCGCCAGCAGTCCTCTCCCAGGCTACGAGCAGTACTTC. Residues: CASSPLPGYEQYF.

The chain recombines TRBV5-5 with TRBJ2-7, with 7 bases identical to TRBD2. Germline assignment: CDR1 SGHKS and CDR2 YYEKEE (reference sequence). This CDR3 has 14 residues. Unmatched junction bases numbered 6, after V lost 2 bases and J lost 4 bases. CDR3 sequence: CASSFFQGGYEQYF. CDR3 DNA: TGTGCCAGCAGCTTTTTTCAGGGAGGGTACGAGCAGTACTTC.

This clonotype occurred a few times. The chain employs TRBV11-2 and TRBJ1-2; no firm D call. CDR1 is SGHAT, CDR2 FQNNGV, per germline. The CDR3 loop spans 16 amino acids. V lost 1 base, J lost 4 bases, and 16 bases lay in between. The CDR3 nucleotides read TGTGCCAGCAGCTTAGCTAGGAGCTCTCTCAGCTATGGCTACACCTTC. Translation gives CASSLARSSLSYGYTF.